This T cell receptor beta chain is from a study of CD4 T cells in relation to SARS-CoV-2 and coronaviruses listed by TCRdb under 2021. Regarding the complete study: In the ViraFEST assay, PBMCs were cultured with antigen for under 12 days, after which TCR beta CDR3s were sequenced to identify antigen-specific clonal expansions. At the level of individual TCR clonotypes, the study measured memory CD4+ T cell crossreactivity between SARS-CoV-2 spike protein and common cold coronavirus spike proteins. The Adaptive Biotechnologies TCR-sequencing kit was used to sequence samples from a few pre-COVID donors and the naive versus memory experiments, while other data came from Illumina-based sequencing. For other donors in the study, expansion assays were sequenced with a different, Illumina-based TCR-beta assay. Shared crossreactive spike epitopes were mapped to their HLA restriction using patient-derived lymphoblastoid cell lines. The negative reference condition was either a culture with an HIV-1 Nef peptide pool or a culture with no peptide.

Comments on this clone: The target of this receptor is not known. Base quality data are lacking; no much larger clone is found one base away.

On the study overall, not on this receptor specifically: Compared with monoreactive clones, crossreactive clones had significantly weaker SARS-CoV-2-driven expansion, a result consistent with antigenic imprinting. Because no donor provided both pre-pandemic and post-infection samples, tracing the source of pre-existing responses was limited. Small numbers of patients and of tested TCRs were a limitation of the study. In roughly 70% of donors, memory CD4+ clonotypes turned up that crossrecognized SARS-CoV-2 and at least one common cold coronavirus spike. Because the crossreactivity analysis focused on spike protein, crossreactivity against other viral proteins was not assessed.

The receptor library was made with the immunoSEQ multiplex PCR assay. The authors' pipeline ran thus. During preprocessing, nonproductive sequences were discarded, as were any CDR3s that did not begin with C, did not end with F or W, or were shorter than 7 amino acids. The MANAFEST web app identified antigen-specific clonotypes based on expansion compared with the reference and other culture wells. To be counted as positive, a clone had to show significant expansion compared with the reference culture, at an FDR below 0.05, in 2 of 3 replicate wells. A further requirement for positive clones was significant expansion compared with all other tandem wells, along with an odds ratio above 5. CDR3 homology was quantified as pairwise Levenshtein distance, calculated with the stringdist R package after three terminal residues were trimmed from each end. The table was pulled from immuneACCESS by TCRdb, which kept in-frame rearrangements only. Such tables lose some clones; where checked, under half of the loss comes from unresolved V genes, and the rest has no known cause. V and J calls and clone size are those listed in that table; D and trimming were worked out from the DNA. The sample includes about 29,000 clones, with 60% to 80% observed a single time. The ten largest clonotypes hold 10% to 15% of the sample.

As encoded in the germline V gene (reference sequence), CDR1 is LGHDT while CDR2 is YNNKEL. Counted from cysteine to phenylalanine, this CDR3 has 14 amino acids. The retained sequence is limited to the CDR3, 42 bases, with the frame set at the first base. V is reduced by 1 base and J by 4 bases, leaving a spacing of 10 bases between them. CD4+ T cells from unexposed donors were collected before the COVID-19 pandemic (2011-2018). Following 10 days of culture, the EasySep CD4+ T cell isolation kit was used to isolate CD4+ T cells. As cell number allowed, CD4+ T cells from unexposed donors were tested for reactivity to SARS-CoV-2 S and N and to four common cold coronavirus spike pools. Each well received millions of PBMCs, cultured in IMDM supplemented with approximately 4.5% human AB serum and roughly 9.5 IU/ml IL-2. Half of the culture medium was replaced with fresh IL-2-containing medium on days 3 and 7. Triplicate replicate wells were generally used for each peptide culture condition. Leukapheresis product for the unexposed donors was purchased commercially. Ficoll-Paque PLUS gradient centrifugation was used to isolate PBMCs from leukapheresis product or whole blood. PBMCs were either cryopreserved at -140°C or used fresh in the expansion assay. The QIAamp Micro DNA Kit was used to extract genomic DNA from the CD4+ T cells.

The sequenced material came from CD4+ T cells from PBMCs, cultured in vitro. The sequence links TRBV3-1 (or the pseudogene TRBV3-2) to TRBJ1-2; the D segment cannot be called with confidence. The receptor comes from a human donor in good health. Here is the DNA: TGTGCCAGCAGCCAAGTCGCCGGAGCCTATGGCTACACCTTC. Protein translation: CASSQVAGAYGYTF.